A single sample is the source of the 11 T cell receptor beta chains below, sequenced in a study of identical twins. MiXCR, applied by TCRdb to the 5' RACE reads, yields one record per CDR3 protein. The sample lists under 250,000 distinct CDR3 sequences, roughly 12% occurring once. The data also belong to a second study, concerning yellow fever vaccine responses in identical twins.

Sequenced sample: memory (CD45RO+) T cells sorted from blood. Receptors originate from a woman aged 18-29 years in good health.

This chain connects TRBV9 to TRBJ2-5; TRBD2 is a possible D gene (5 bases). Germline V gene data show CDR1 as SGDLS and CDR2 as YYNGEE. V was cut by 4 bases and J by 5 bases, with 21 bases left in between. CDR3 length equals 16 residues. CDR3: CASSPQSQRVGETQYF. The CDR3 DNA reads TGTGCCAGCAGCCCGCAATCTCAGAGGGTTGGGGAGACCCAGTACTTC. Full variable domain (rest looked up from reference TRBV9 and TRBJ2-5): DSGVTQTPKHLITATGQRVTLRCSPRSGDLSVYWYQQSLDQGLQFLIQYYNGEERAKGNILERFSAQQFPDLHSELNLSSLELGDSALYFCASSPQSQRVGETQYFGPGTRLLVL.

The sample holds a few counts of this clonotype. The CDR3 DNA sequence: TGTGCCAGCAGCTTAGGCCCCGGCAAAAATGAAAAACTGTTTTTT. This translates into CASSLGPGKNEKLFF. The V and J genes are TRBV7-2 and TRBJ1-4; no definite D call. The CDR3 is made up of 15 amino acids. The ends were cut back, 1 base at V and 5 bases at J, with 11 bases in the middle. Per the germline V gene, CDR1 is SGHTA and CDR2 is FQGNSA.

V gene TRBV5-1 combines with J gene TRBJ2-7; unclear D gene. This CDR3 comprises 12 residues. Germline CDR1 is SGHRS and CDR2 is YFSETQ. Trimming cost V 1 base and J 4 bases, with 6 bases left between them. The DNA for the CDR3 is TGCGCCAGCAGCTTGACGGAGTACGAGCAGTACTTC. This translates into CASSLTEYEQYF.

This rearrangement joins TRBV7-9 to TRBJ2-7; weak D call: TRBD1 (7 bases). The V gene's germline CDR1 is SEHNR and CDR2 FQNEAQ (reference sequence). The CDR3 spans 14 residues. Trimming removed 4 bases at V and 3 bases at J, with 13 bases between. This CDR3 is CASSSQGGVYEQYF. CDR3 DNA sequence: TGTGCCAGCAGCTCGCAGGGGGGAGTCTACGAGCAGTACTTC. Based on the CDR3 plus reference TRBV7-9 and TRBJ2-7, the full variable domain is DTGVSQNPRHKITKRGQNVTFRCDPISEHNRLYWYRQTLGQGPEFLTYFQNEAQLEKSRLLSDRFSAERPKGSFSTLEIQRTEQGDSAMYLCASSSQGGVYEQYFGPGTRLTVT.

This chain's CDR3 is CASSTGTGIGQPQHF. The DNA of the CDR3 is TGTGCCAGCAGTACAGGGACAGGTATAGGTCAGCCCCAGCATTTT. This chain joins TRBV28 and TRBJ1-5; TRBD1 matches at 8 bases. Germline CDR1 reads MDHEN; CDR2 reads SYDVKM. The CDR3 has 15 amino acids. With V trimmed by 5 bases and J by 6 bases, 9 bases remained unmatched.

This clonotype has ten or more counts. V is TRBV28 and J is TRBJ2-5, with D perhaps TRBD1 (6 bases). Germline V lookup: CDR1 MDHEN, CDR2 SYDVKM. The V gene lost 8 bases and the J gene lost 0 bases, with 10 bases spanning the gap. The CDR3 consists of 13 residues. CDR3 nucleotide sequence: TGTGCCAGCTCCCGACAGGACCAAGAGACCCAGTACTTC. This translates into CASSRQDQETQYF.

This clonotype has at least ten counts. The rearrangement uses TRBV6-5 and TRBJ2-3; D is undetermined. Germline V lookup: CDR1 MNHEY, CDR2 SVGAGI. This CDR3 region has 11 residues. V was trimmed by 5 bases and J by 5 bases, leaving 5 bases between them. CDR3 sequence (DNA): TGTGCCAGCAGTGGTCTAGATACGCAGTATTTT. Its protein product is CASSGLDTQYF.

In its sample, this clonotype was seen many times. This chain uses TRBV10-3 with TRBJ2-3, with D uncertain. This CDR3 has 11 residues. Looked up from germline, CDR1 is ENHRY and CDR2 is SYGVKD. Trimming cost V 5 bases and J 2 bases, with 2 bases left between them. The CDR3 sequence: CAISYTDTQYF. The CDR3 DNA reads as TGTGCCATCAGTTACACAGATACGCAGTATTTT.

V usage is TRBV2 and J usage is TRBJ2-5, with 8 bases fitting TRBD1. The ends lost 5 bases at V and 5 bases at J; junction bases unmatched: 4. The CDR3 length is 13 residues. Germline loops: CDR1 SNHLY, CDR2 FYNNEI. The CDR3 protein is CASSLQGDETQYF. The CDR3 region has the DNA TGTGCCAGCAGTCTACAGGGGGACGAGACCCAGTACTTC.

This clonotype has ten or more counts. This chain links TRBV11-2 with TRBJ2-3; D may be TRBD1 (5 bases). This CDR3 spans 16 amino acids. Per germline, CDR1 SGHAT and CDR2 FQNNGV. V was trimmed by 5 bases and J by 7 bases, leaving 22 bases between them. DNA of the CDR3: TGTGCCAGCAGCCTGAAACCGGGCCCCAGGGCAAATACGCAGTATTTT. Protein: CASSLKPGPRANTQYF.

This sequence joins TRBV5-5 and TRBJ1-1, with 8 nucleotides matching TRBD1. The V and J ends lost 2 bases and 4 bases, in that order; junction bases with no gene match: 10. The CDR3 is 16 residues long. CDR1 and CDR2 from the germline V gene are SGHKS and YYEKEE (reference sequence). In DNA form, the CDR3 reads TGTGCCAGCAGCTTTTGGGCAGGGGGCGCGGGCACTGAAGCTTTCTTT. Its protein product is CASSFWAGGAGTEAFF.